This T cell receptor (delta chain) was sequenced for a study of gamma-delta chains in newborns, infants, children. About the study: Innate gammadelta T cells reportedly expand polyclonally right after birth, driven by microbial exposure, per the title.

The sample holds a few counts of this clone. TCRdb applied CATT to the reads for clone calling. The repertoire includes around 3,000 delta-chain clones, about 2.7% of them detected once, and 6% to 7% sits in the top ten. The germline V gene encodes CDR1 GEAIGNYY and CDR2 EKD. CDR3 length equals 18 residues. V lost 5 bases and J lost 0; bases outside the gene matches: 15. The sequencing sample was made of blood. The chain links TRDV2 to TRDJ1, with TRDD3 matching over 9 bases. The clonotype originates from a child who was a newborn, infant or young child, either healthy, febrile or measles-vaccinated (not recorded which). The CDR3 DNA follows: TGTGCCTGTGTCTACGTACTGGGGGACTCACCCTACACCGATAAACTCATCTTT. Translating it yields CACVYVLGDSPYTDKLIF.